This T cell receptor beta chain was captured by sequencing in a study of blood T cell repertoires in COVID-19 (dated by TCRdb to about 2020). About the investigation overall: Samples covering the acute and convalescent phases of COVID-19 were provided by collaborators in the United States, Italy and Spain. The repertoires were released in a freely available public database meant as a resource for research on the immune response to SARS-CoV-2. The material from the prospective study consisted of cDNA or gDNA derived from T cells, B-cell-depleted T cells, or PBMCs. Where available, HLA class I and class II types were obtained from metadata supplied by the sample provider rather than from assay-based typing. Sample metadata almost always included a de-identified subject ID, COVID-19 status, age in years and sex. The dataset comprised deeply sampled blood TCRbeta repertoires from subjects exposed to, actively infected with, or recovered from COVID-19. Samples came from the ongoing ImmuneRACE study (first 160 participants) plus 1,254 subjects from 6 global collaborators. The paper as a whole reports these results and caveats: Clinical and demographic metadata were provided uncurated, with the amount varying by source and participant.

This clone was detected only once. Its antigen target is currently unknown. The input lacks base qualities; no much larger clone sits a single base away. Taken from cysteine to phenylalanine, the CDR3 has 15 residues. Only the CDR3 DNA stays, 45 bases, in frame from base 1. CDR1 and CDR2 (SGHRS, YFSETQ) derive from the germline V gene. The junction shows trimming of 1 base on V and 5 bases on J, plus 15 bases between the germline ends. TCRbeta CDR3 regions were amplified from genomic DNA using the immunoSEQ Assay, a bias-controlled multiplex PCR. Per the original workflow: Nucleated cell counts per sample were estimated from amplification of reference gene primers within the assay. To quantify the absolute abundance of each unique TCRbeta CDR3 rearrangement, sequence reads were collapsed and filtered. For each sample, productive Simpson clonality was calculated by taking the square root of Simpson's diversity index across productive rearrangements. Drawn from immuneACCESS, this table holds only the in-frame rearrangements with V and J called that TCRdb kept. Clones are partly lost; checked studies trace under half to an unresolved V gene and leave the rest unexplained. V and J calls and clone size follow that table, whereas D and trimming were derived from the DNA. The sample profile shows 250,000 to 400,000 clones; about 91% of them were found once. The ten largest account for roughly 1.7% of the sample.

One collaborating source in Seattle enrolled patients during active infection and followed them longitudinally through the course of disease. Each collaborating institution followed its own protocols to collect whole blood in K2EDTA tubes. For TCRbeta analysis, collaborator samples were shipped as frozen whole blood, as isolated PBMCs, or as DNA extracted from either sample type. The sequence joins TRBV5-1 to TRBJ2-5; the D region possibly corresponds to TRBD1 (6 bases align). The sequence derives from a young woman with COVID-19, enrolled during active disease. The sequenced material came from peripheral blood. The nucleotide sequence is TGCGCCAGCAGCTTGTATGCAGGGGCTGGGGAGACCCAGTACTTC. Translated, this is CASSLYAGAGETQYF.